Described below is a single T cell receptor beta chain sequence and its context. Its matching antigen is unknown. The CDR3 totals 18 residues. Germline V lookup: CDR1 MNHEY, CDR2 SVGEGT. V shed 6 bases and J 1 base; nucleotides not matched to a gene: 12. This sample was included in a study of blood T cells in healthy people across ages. Study-wide findings and caveats: Long-lived and aged donors differed, with more naive CD4+ cells and higher diversity in the long-lived.

Sample-barcoded 5' priming and a J-beta primer mix drove a second PCR of 7 to 11 cycles. Every cDNA was tagged by a template-switch adaptor with 12 random nucleotides. TCRdb used MiXCR to reprocess the 5' RACE reads, holding one entry per CDR3 protein. The top ten clones hold 18% of a sample with 1,100,000 or so distinct CDR3 sequences, less than 50% of them seen once. The sequencing input was blood. The V gene is TRBV6-2 or TRBV6-3, the J gene TRBJ2-6; 7 bases agree with TRBD1. The receptor comes from a woman aged 55-69 years in good health. The CDR3 nucleotides read TGTGCCAGCAGGGGGCCGGGACAGTTTTGTTCTGGGGCCAACGTCCTGACTTTC. As protein: CASRGPGQFCSGANVLTF.